This T cell receptor beta chain was observed in a study of T cell changes during pregnancy in multiple sclerosis. The V segment lost 3 bases and the J segment 6 bases; nucleotides outside the gene matches: 6. This CDR3 comprises 16 residues. Germline CDR1 SGDLS, CDR2 YYNGEE. Assay used: immunoSEQ multiplex PCR; TCRdb lists only in-frame clones, some missing. Of 40,000 or so clones in the sample, roughly 91% were seen once. The material sequenced was CD8+ T cells from peripheral blood mononuclear cells, taken in the second trimester of pregnancy. This TCR was sampled from a female donor with multiple sclerosis, enrolled in a pregnancy study. V is TRBV9 and J is TRBJ2-1, with TRBD2 identical over 13 bases. CDR3 amino acids: CASSARTSGGANEQFF. In DNA, the CDR3 is TGTGCCAGCAGCGCCCGGACTAGCGGGGGAGCCAATGAGCAGTTCTTC.